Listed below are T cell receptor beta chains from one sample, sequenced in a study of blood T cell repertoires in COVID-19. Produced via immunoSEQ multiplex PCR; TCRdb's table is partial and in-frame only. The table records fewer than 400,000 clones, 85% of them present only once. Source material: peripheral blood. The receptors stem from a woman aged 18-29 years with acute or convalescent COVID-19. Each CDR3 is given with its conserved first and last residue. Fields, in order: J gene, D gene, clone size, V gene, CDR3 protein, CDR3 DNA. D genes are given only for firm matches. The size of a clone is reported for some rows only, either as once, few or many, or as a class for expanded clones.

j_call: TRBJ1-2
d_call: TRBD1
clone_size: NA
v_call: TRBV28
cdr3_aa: CASLGQDYGYTF
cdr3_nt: TGTGCCAGCCTGGGACAGGACTATGGCTACACCTTC

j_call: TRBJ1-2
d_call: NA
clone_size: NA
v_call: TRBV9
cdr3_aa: CASSVASIRGGYTF
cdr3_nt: TGTGCCAGCAGCGTAGCATCTATAAGGGGTGGCTACACCTTC

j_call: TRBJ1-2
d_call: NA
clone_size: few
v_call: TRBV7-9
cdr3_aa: CASSLGDRSYGYTF
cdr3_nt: TGTGCCAGCAGCTTAGGAGACAGGTCCTATGGCTACACCTTC

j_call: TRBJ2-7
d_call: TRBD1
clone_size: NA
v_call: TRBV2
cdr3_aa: CASMSGTGGYEQYF
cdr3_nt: TGTGCCAGCATGTCCGGGACAGGGGGTTACGAGCAGTACTTC

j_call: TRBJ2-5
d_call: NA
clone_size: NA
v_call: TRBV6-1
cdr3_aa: CASSEALDSGFSGTQYF
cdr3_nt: TGTGCCAGCAGTGAAGCCTTGGACTCCGGGTTTTCGGGGACCCAGTACTTC

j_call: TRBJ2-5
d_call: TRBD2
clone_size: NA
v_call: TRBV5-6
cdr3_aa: CASSLGLAGAETQYF
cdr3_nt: TGTGCCAGCAGCTTGGGACTAGCGGGGGCCGAGACCCAGTACTTC

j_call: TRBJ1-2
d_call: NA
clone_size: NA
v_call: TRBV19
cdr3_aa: CASSVGHPNYGYTF
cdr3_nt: TGTGCCAGTAGTGTGGGCCACCCTAACTATGGCTACACCTTC

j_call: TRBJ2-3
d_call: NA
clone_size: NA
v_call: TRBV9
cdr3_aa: CASSVSGTDTQYF
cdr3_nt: TGTGCCAGCAGCGTAAGCGGCACAGATACGCAGTATTTT

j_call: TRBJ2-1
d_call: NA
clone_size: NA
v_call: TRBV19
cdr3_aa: CASSNLVAVQFF
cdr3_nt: TGTGCCAGTAGCAACTTAGTGGCGGTCCAGTTCTTC

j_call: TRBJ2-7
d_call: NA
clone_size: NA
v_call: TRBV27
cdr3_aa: CASMFQLGPHEQYF
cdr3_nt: TGTGCCAGCATGTTTCAACTGGGGCCCCACGAGCAGTACTTC

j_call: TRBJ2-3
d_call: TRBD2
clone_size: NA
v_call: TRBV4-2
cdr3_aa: CASSQRTSGSTDTQYF
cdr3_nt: TGTGCCAGCAGCCAGAGAACTAGCGGGAGCACAGATACGCAGTATTTT

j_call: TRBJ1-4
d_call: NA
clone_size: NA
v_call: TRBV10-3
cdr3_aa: CAISSPGHMNEKLFF
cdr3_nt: TGTGCCATCAGCTCCCCGGGACATATGAATGAAAAACTGTTTTTT

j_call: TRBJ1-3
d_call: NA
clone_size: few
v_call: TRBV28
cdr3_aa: CASSSPLGGAEGNTIYF
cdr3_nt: TGTGCCAGCAGTTCCCCATTGGGGGGGGCAGAAGGAAACACCATATATTTT

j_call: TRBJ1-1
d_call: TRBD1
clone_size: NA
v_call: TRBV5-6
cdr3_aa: CASSLGTGFMNTEAFF
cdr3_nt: TGTGCCAGCAGCTTAGGGACAGGGTTCATGAACACTGAAGCTTTCTTT

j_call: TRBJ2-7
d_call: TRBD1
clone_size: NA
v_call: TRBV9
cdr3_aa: CASNVGTGHYEQYF
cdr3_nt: TGTGCCAGCAACGTAGGGACAGGGCATTACGAGCAGTACTTC

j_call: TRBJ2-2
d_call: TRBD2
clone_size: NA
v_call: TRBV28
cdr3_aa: CASSTGTSGRGELFF
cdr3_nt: TGTGCCAGCAGTACCGGGACTAGCGGGAGGGGGGAGCTGTTTTTT

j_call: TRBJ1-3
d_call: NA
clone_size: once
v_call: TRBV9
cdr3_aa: CASSGHGGSTNTIYF
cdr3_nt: TGTGCCAGCAGCGGTCATGGGGGGTCAACAAACACCATATATTTT

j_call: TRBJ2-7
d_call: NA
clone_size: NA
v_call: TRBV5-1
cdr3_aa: CASSPPGQGDEQYF
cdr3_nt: TGCGCCAGCAGCCCACCTGGGCAGGGCGACGAGCAGTACTTC

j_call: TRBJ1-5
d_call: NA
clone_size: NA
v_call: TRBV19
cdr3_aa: CASSIKGDNSNQPQHF
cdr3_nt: TGTGCCAGTAGTATAAAGGGGGATAATAGCAATCAGCCCCAGCATTTT

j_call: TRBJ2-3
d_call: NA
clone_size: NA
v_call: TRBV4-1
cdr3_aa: CASSQEGGDTQYF
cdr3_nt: TGCGCCAGCAGCCAAGAAGGAGGAGATACGCAGTATTTT

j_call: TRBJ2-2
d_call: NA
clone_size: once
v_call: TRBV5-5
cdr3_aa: CASSLGARFPLPTGELFF
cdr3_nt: TGTGCCAGCAGCTTGGGAGCGAGGTTCCCCCTTCCCACCGGGGAGCTGTTTTTT

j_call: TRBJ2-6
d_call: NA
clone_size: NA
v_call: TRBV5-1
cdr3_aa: CASSLAPSGQTFSGANVLTF
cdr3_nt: TGCGCCAGCAGCTTGGCCCCCTCCGGACAGACCTTTTCTGGGGCCAACGTCCTGACTTTC

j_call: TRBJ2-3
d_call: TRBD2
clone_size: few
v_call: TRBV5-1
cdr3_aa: CASSLVERGSDTQYF
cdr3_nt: TGCGCCAGCAGCTTGGTGGAGCGGGGTTCAGATACGCAGTATTTT

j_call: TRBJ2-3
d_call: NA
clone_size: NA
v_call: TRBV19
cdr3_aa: CASSKAPPLTDTQYF
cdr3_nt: TGTGCCAGTAGTAAAGCCCCTCCCCTCACAGATACGCAGTATTTT

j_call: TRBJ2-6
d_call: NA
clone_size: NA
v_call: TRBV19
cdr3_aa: CASTRTGANVLTF
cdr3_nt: TGTGCCAGTACTAGAACTGGGGCCAACGTCCTGACTTTC

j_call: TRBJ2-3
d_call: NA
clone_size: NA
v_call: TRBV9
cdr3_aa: CASSWGASGTDTQYF
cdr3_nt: TGTGCCAGCAGCTGGGGGGCTAGCGGTACAGATACGCAGTATTTT

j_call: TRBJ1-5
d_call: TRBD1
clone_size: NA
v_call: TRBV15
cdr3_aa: CATRSNRGPGNQPQHF
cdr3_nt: TGTGCCACCAGATCGAACAGGGGGCCAGGCAATCAGCCCCAGCATTTT